The clone carrying this T cell receptor (beta chain) was observed a few times. Its specificity is unknown. The data originate from a study of neoadjuvant anti-PD-1 for oral cavity cancer. Study summary: Patients without progression got a fourth dose around day 43. Findings and limits, study-wide: With a few patients per group, TCR findings need larger cohorts.

Produced via immunoSEQ multiplex PCR; TCRdb's table is partial and in-frame only. The data contain roughly 15,000 clones, 65% to 75% of them seen just once; the ten biggest clones take up just over 2.5%. The length of the CDR3 is 15 residues. With 2 bases removed from V and 0 bases from J, the gap between germline ends came to 11 bases. Germline-derived CDR1 and CDR2 are MGHRA and YSYEKL. Blood cells were analyzed directly, without culture or expansion. This rearrangement joins TRBV4-1 to TRBJ2-7, with D perhaps given as TRBD1 or TRBD2 (5 bases each). The sample was PBMCs, taken before nivolumab (anti-PD-1) treatment. The source is a person between 35 and 79 years old with oral cavity squamous cell carcinoma. Here the CDR3 reads CASSQPGTDSYEQYF. In DNA, the CDR3 is TGCGCCAGCAGCCAACCCGGGACGGACTCCTACGAGCAGTACTTC.